The 2 T cell receptor beta chains given below trace back to one sample, sequenced in a study of blood T cell repertoires in COVID-19. Libraries were prepared by immunoSEQ multiplex PCR; TCRdb keeps only in-frame clonotypes and omits some of them. The data show about 76,000 clones, with 90% seen just once and about 1% held by the top ten. Material: peripheral blood. The receptors shown here come from a woman in her 50s in a cohort sampled during active COVID-19.

In its sample, this clone was seen once. The chain employs TRBV10-2 and TRBJ1-1, with D unclear. V lost 6 bases, J lost 5 bases, and 16 bases lay in between. The CDR3 is 14 residues long. Germline CDR1 reads WSHSY; CDR2 reads SAAADI. CDR3 nucleotide sequence: TGCGCCAGCAGACAGAGTATGACGGTTACTGAAGCTTTCTTT. Its translation is CASRQSMTVTEAFF.

The rearrangement uses TRBV6-5 and TRBJ2-3, with a tentative D call TRBD2 (6 bases). CDR1 is MNHEY, CDR2 SVGAGI, per germline. V dropped 8 bases and J dropped 2 bases, with 14 bases sitting between them. The length of the CDR3 is 14 residues. CDR3 in amino acids: CASLRGLATDTQYF. Written as DNA, the CDR3 is TGTGCCAGCTTGAGGGGACTTGCCACAGATACGCAGTATTTT.